The rows below give T cell receptor beta chains drawn from one sample of a study of blood T cell repertoires in COVID-19. The protocol was immunoSEQ multiplex PCR, while the TCRdb copy is restricted to in-frame clones and leaves out a portion. Seen here are 100,000 to 150,000 clones, more than 75% observed once, and the top ten hold 3.9%. Sequenced: peripheral blood. The receptors shown here come from a man aged 55 to 70 with acute or convalescent COVID-19. Each CDR3 is given with its conserved first and last residue. A D gene is named only where the DNA matches it firmly. Size is stated for part of the rows, as once, few or many counts, or as a class when the clone is expanded.

TRBV5-1	NA	NA	TRBJ1-1	15	TGCGCCAGCAGCCCCGGTCGAGGTAGGAACACTGAAGCTTTCTTT	CASSPGRGRNTEAFF
TRBV25-1	TRBD2	NA	TRBJ2-7	12	TGTGCCAGCAGTGGAGGACTAGCGGAGCAGTACTTC	CASSGGLAEQYF
TRBV19	NA	NA	TRBJ2-1	15	TGTGCCAGTAGTATACCGGCAGTCGGGGTTCGGGAGCAGTTCTTC	CASSIPAVGVREQFF
TRBV20-1	NA	once	TRBJ2-1	11	TGCAGTGTTCCCCGCCGGAATGAGCAGTTCTTC	CSVPRRNEQFF
TRBV9	NA	NA	TRBJ1-4	19	TGTGCCAGCAGCCAGCCGGGACCGGGACTCCCACAAGAGATGGAAAAACTGTTTTTT	CASSQPGPGLPQEMEKLFF
TRBV18	NA	NA	TRBJ1-6	16	TGTGCCAGCTCACTTGCCGGGACTGACTATAATTCACCCCTCCACTTT	CASSLAGTDYNSPLHF
TRBV2	NA	NA	TRBJ1-3	17	TGTGCCAGCAGTGCAGGGTTGGGCCGTGGTGGGGGAAACACCATATATTTT	CASSAGLGRGGGNTIYF
TRBV5-1	NA	NA	TRBJ2-6	15	TGCGCCAGCAGCTTTGGAGGGACTGGGGCCAACGTCCTGACTTTC	CASSFGGTGANVLTF
TRBV20-1	NA	NA	TRBJ1-5	13	TGCAGTGCTAGTTCCCAGGGTGACCAGCCCCAGCATTTT	CSASSQGDQPQHF
TRBV28	TRBD2	NA	TRBJ2-7	13	TGTGCCAGCCTAGCGGGAGGGAGCTACGAGCAGTACTTC	CASLAGGSYEQYF
TRBV6-6	NA	NA	TRBJ2-5	14	TGTGCCAGCAGTTTACAGGCTATATCGGAGACCCAGTACTTC	CASSLQAISETQYF
TRBV2	NA	NA	TRBJ2-7	11	TGTGCCAGCAGTGTGGGGGCCGAGCAGTACTTC	CASSVGAEQYF
TRBV28	TRBD1	NA	TRBJ2-1	15	TGTGCCAGCAGTTATGAGACAGGGTGGTCCGATGAGCAGTTCTTC	CASSYETGWSDEQFF
TRBV4-3	NA	NA	TRBJ2-1	16	TGCGCCAGCAGCCAAGATTTGACATCGCCTTCCGATGAGCAGTTCTTC	CASSQDLTSPSDEQFF
TRBV7-3	NA	NA	TRBJ2-5	15	TGTGCCAGCAGCTTAAGACGGGAGAAGGGGGAGACCCAGTACTTC	CASSLRREKGETQYF
TRBV27	NA	NA	TRBJ2-5	16	TGTGCCAGCAGTTTATCAGCGGCGGGGGCCTGGAAGACCCAGTACTTC	CASSLSAAGAWKTQYF
TRBV7-2	NA	NA	TRBJ2-7	15	TGTGCCAGCAGCTTGGGCTACGCGATCTCCTACGAGCAGTACTTC	CASSLGYAISYEQYF
TRBV28	NA	few	TRBJ1-2	13	TGTGCCAGCAGTTTGGAGGGGCTTAATGGCTACACCTTC	CASSLEGLNGYTF
TRBV11-2	TRBD1	NA	TRBJ2-7	15	TGTGCCAGCAGACTACAGGGGGATTGGATCTACGAGCAGTACTTC	CASRLQGDWIYEQYF
TRBV7-8	NA	medium-sized	TRBJ1-5	15	TGTGCCAGCGGCCGTGGTAGAGGGCCGAATCAGCCCCAGCATTTT	CASGRGRGPNQPQHF
TRBV3-1/TRBV3-2	NA	NA	TRBJ2-7	16	TGTGCCAGCAGCCAAGGGGGTCAGGAGGGCAGGAGAGAGCAGTACTTC	CASSQGGQEGRREQYF
TRBV5-6	TRBD2	few	TRBJ2-5	16	TGTGCCAGCAGCTTGGCGGGGGGGTTGGGTGTGGAGACCCAGTACTTC	CASSLAGGLGVETQYF
TRBV18	TRBD2	few	TRBJ2-7	14	TGTGCCAGCTCAGGACTAGACCGGACCTACGAGCAGTACTTC	CASSGLDRTYEQYF
TRBV10-2	TRBD2	NA	TRBJ2-3	13	TGCGCCAGCAGGACTAGCGGCACAGATACGCAGTATTTT	CASRTSGTDTQYF
TRBV21-1	NA	NA	TRBJ1-1	16	TGTGCCAGCAGCAAAGGATCCGGGAGGGGGGGCACTGAAGCTTTCTTT	CASSKGSGRGGTEAFF
TRBV28	TRBD1	NA	TRBJ1-5	17	TGTGCCTGCCGATCTATCGCTTCACAGGGGGTGGTTCAGCCCCAGCATTTT	CACRSIASQGVVQPQHF
TRBV6-6	NA	NA	TRBJ2-7	15	TGTGCCAGCAGTTACTCAGGTGCACCGGGAAACGAGCAGTACTTC	CASSYSGAPGNEQYF
TRBV7-8	NA	NA	TRBJ2-7	14	TGTGCCAGCAGCCTCTTGGGGGGTACTTACGAGCAGTACTTC	CASSLLGGTYEQYF
TRBV4-2	TRBD2	NA	TRBJ2-7	15	TGTGCCAGCAGCCAAGGCCCGGGAGGGTTTTACGAGCAGTACTTC	CASSQGPGGFYEQYF
TRBV7-6	TRBD1	once	TRBJ2-1	16	TGTGCCAGCAGCCCAGGACAGGGAGGCTCCTACAATGAGCAGTTCTTC	CASSPGQGGSYNEQFF
TRBV6-5	TRBD1	NA	TRBJ2-1	16	TGTGCCAGCAGTTACACCGGGACAGGATCTCTAAATGAGCAGTTCTTC	CASSYTGTGSLNEQFF
TRBV6-6	NA	NA	TRBJ2-1	12	TGTGCCAGCAGTTATTCTAGGAATGAGCAGTTCTTC	CASSYSRNEQFF
TRBV7-8	TRBD1	many	TRBJ1-6	15	TGTGCCAGCAGCACCGGACAGGGCCATAATTCACCCCTCCACTTT	CASSTGQGHNSPLHF
TRBV7-2	TRBD1	NA	TRBJ2-2	17	TGTGCCAGCAGCTTAGTGGTACAAGGGGGCCGGTCCGGGGAGCTGTTTTTT	CASSLVVQGGRSGELFF
TRBV9	TRBD1	few	TRBJ1-4	15	TGTGCCAGCGGAAGGACAGGGCGTTATAACGAAAAACTGTTTTTT	CASGRTGRYNEKLFF
TRBV3-1/TRBV3-2	NA	few	TRBJ2-3	14	TGTGCCAGCAGCCAGGCCCAAGGCACAGATACGCAGTATTTT	CASSQAQGTDTQYF
TRBV7-2	NA	NA	TRBJ1-3	14	TGTGCCAGCAGCTTAAGAAGGGGAGGAAACACCATATATTTT	CASSLRRGGNTIYF
TRBV29-1	NA	NA	TRBJ2-7	15	TGCAGCGTTGGGCCTTCCAGCGGCCACTCCTACGAGCAGTACTTC	CSVGPSSGHSYEQYF
TRBV7-2	NA	NA	TRBJ1-4	15	TGTGCCAGCAGCCAATCGGGTTCCTATAATGAAAAACTGTTTTTT	CASSQSGSYNEKLFF
TRBV5-1	TRBD1	once	TRBJ1-2	16	TGCGCCAGCAGCGTGACCCCGGGACAGGGGGGCGAGGGCTACACCTTC	CASSVTPGQGGEGYTF
TRBV5-4	NA	NA	TRBJ1-5	16	TGTGCCAGCAGCTCCGCCCCCGGGACACTCCAGGAGCCCCAGCATTTT	CASSSAPGTLQEPQHF
TRBV6-5	TRBD1	NA	TRBJ2-7	14	TGTGCCACCGACCTGGGACAGGAGCCTTACGAGCAGTACTTC	CATDLGQEPYEQYF
TRBV11-3	TRBD1	NA	TRBJ1-5	18	TGTGCCAGCAGCTCCCACCCTCCGGGACAGGGGAACAATCAGCCCCAGCATTTT	CASSSHPPGQGNNQPQHF
TRBV6-5	NA	once	TRBJ1-2	13	TGTGCCGGGTCCATCGGGTTGGACTATGGCTACACCTTC	CAGSIGLDYGYTF
TRBV7-8	TRBD2	NA	TRBJ2-5	16	TGTGCCAGCAGCCAGATACTAGCGGGGGAACAAGAGACCCAGTACTTC	CASSQILAGEQETQYF
TRBV9	NA	NA	TRBJ1-2	16	TGTGCCAGCAGCGTAGGTCTGGGGGGGCAGGGCTATGGCTACACCTTC	CASSVGLGGQGYGYTF
TRBV29-1	NA	NA	TRBJ2-5	14	TGCAGCGTTGACGGGACTTCGGGCCAAGAGACCCAGTACTTC	CSVDGTSGQETQYF